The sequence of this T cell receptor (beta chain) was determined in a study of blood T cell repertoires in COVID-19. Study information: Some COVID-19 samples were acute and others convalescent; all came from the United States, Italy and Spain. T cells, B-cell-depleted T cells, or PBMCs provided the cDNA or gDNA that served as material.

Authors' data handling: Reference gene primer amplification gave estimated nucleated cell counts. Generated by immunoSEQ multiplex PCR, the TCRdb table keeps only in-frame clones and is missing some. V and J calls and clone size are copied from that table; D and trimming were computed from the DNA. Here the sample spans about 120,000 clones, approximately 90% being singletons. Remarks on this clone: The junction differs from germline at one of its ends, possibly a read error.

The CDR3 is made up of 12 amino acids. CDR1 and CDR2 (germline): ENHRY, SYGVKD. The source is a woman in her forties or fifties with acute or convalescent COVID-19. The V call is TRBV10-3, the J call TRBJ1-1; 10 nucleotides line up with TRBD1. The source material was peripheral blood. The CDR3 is CAISAGQGLARF. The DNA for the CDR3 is TGTGCCATCAGCGCGGGACAGGGGTTAGCTAGATTT.